This T cell receptor beta chain was identified during a study of blood T cell repertoires in COVID-19. The overall study: PBMCs, B-cell-depleted T cells, or T cells provided the cDNA or gDNA that made up the material.

This clone was seen only once. Per the study methods: Amplification of reference gene primers provided the estimated nucleated cell counts. Some clones are missing from TCRdb's copy, which holds only in-frame ones; the method was immunoSEQ multiplex PCR. That table is the source of V, J and clone size, and D and trimming were worked out from the DNA. The data hold over 100,000 clones, with roughly 91% observed a single time. Germline trimming cut 4 bases from V and 2 bases from J; bases unmatched to any gene: 9. Germline V lookup: CDR1 MNHNY, CDR2 SVGAGI (reference sequence). The CDR3 loop spans 16 amino acids.

This TCR was sampled from a human donor in a cohort sampled during active COVID-19. J is TRBJ2-3 and V is TRBV6-6, with 7 bases aligning to TRBD2. Sequencing was done on a sample of peripheral blood. CDR3 residues: CASSLKAGINTDTQYF. The CDR3 DNA reads as TGTGCCAGCAGTTTGAAAGCGGGGATCAACACAGATACGCAGTATTTT.